The T cell receptor beta chain under discussion was sequenced for a study of blood T cells in healthy people across ages. As to this clonotype: Mismatch with germline at one junction end may stem from a read error.

The CDR3 contains 18 residues. A second roughly 7 to 11 cycle PCR used barcoded and J-beta primers. TCRdb re-analysed the 5' RACE reads in MiXCR, keeping a single row per CDR3 protein. The sample shows 600,000 or so distinct CDR3 sequences, about 30% of them seen only once. The chain combines TRBV12-3 or TRBV12-4 with TRBJ1-4; tentatively, D is TRBD1 (5 bases). Sequences were obtained from blood. This sequence was found in an elderly woman in good health. The CDR3 DNA is TGTGCCAGCCGACCACGGGGCAGGGCCGTTGGGACTAATGAAAAGCTGTTTTTT. Protein product: CASRPRGRAVGTNEKLFF.